The clone carrying this TCR beta chain is a singleton in its sample. The data derive from a study of blood T cell repertoires in COVID-19. The CDR3 consists of 19 residues. Germline CDR1 is LGHNA and CDR2 is YNFKEQ. V lost 0 bases, J lost 5 bases, and 11 bases stayed unmatched. Data came from immunoSEQ multiplex PCR; TCRdb stores just in-frame clones and leaves some out. Here the sample spans approximately 170,000 clones, around 90% being singletons. V is TRBV4-2 and J is TRBJ2-6, with 9 bases that match TRBD2. The sequence was obtained from a man in his fifties or sixties with acute or convalescent COVID-19. Sample: peripheral blood. The CDR3 is CASSQDLSGGRLWANVLTF. The CDR3 nucleotides are TGTGCCAGCAGCCAAGATTTGAGCGGGGGGCGTCTCTGGGCCAACGTCCTGACTTTC.